The 27 T cell receptor beta chains reported below all come from one sample, sequenced in a study of cytomegalovirus exposure and HLA in healthy donors. The PCR contained 60 Vbeta and 13 Jbeta primers. Some clones are missing from TCRdb's copy, which holds only in-frame ones; the method was immunoSEQ multiplex PCR. Of 160,000 or so clones in the sample, roughly 88% were seen once. Sequenced input: PBMCs. The receptors derive from a woman under 30 in good health and CMV-seronegative.

The chain joins TRBV15 to TRBJ1-4, with TRBD1 matching 10 bases. Per germline, CDR1 LNHNV and CDR2 YYDKDF (reference sequence). Trimming cost V 0 bases and J 7 bases; bases outside gene matches: 5. This CDR3 is 16 amino acids long. The CDR3 DNA reads as TGTGCCACCAGCAGAGATGAGACAGGGGGCAGTGAAAAACTGTTTTTT. Protein product: CATSRDETGGSEKLFF.

The chain joins TRBV27 to TRBJ1-2; 7 bases line up with TRBD1. Germline trimming cut 3 bases from V and 2 bases from J; bases unmatched to any gene: 3. The length of the CDR3 is 14 residues. Germline CDR1 MNHEY, CDR2 SMNVEV (reference sequence). CDR3 protein: CASSFDRDNYGYTF. The CDR3, as DNA: TGTGCCAGCAGTTTTGACAGGGACAACTATGGCTACACCTTC.

The CDR3 DNA follows: TGCGCCAGCAGCCCGACAGGGGGCGGCAATCAGCCCCAGCATTTT. Amino acids: CASSPTGGGNQPQHF. The chain joins TRBV5-1 to TRBJ1-5; TRBD1 aligns across 10 bases. CDR1 and CDR2 (germline): SGHRS, YFSETQ. This CDR3 has 15 residues. Losses at the gene ends were 4 bases for V and 2 bases for J; bases not matched to a gene: 3.

This chain uses TRBV19 with TRBJ1-1; D is perhaps TRBD1 (5 bases). From germline, CDR1 is LNHDA and CDR2 SQIVND (reference sequence). CDR3 size: 15 residues. V dropped 4 bases and J dropped 0 bases, with 12 bases sitting between them. For the CDR3, the DNA is TGTGCCAGTAGTAAGGGACTGCGAATGAACACTGAAGCTTTCTTT. Amino acids: CASSKGLRMNTEAFF.

The chain couples TRBV7-9 to TRBJ2-4, with D maybe TRBD1 (5 bases). Deletions cut 2 bases from V and 8 bases from J, with 7 bases between. The germline CDR1 and CDR2 sequences are SEHNR and FQNEAQ (reference sequence). The length of the CDR3 is 12 residues. The CDR3 sequence: CASSLLGDIQYF. As DNA, the CDR3 is TGTGCCAGCAGCTTACTAGGGGACATTCAGTACTTC.

This sequence joins TRBV30 and TRBJ1-6; 8 nucleotides line up with TRBD1. CDR1 is GTSNPN and CDR2 is SVGIG in the germline V gene (reference sequence). The CDR3 length is 13 residues. J gave up 9 bases and V 4 bases, and 5 bases lay outside the gene matches. The CDR3 reads CAWMAGGLSPLHF. CDR3 bases: TGTGCCTGGATGGCAGGGGGCCTTTCACCCCTCCACTTT.

The chain is built from TRBV28 and TRBJ2-5, with a tentative D call TRBD2 (6 bases). TRBJ2-7 matches the DNA end more closely, so the J call is doubtful. This CDR3 contains 15 residues. Germline values: CDR1 MDHEN, CDR2 SYDVKM. CDR3 DNA: TGTGCCAGCAGTATACCCGGGACTTTCTCCTACGAGCAGTACTTC. It encodes CASSIPGTFSYEQYF.

Comment on this clone: The germline gene is not matched at one end of the junction; a read error may be the cause. The DNA for the CDR3 is TGTGCCAGCAGCCCTTTCGGGGGGCTAAGTGAAGAACTGTTTTTT. Translation gives CASSPFGGLSEELFF. This chain connects TRBV2 to TRBJ1-4; a possible D gene is TRBD1 (6 bases). Germline CDR1 is SNHLY and CDR2 is FYNNEI. CDR3 length equals 15 residues.

This rearrangement joins TRBV19 to TRBJ1-5; no definite D call. V was shortened by 7 bases and J by 0 bases, with 13 bases between the two germline ends. This CDR3 spans 15 amino acids. Looked up from germline, CDR1 is LNHDA and CDR2 is SQIVND (reference sequence). The CDR3 bases are TGTGCCAGTAATACCCAGTCCATTAGCAATCAGCCCCAGCATTTT. Its protein is CASNTQSISNQPQHF. The entire variable domain, with the rest obtained from reference TRBV19 and TRBJ1-5, is as follows: DGGITQSPKYLFRKEGQNVTLSCEQNLNHDAMYWYRQDPGQGLRLIYYSQIVNDFQKGDIAEGYSVSREKKESFPLTVTSAQKNPTAFYLCASNTQSISNQPQHFGDGTRLSIL.

The gene calls are TRBV6-1 and TRBJ2-3; 10 positions match TRBD2. This CDR3 contains 20 residues. Germline V gene lookup returns CDR1 MNHNS and CDR2 SASEGT. V gave up 4 bases and J gave up 1 base; unmatched junction bases: 17. Here the CDR3 DNA reads TGTGCCAGCAGTGGGGGCCACGTCCTAGCGGGGGAGCTCGGCACAGATACGCAGTATTTT. Its translation is CASSGGHVLAGELGTDTQYF.

In its sample, this clone was seen a few times. V usage is TRBV19 and J usage is TRBJ1-5, with 9 bases matching TRBD1. V dropped 3 bases and J dropped 9; count of bases not matched to a gene: 6. Germline lookup yields CDR1 LNHDA and CDR2 SQIVND (reference sequence). This CDR3 is built from 14 residues. CDR3 residues: CASSIRDRDWPQHF. The CDR3 DNA reads TGTGCCAGTAGTATCCGGGACAGGGACTGGCCCCAGCATTTT.

The gene calls are TRBV6-5 and TRBJ1-4, with a possible D match to TRBD1 (6 bases). The ends were cut back, 5 bases at V and 8 bases at J, with 18 bases in the middle. The CDR3 loop spans 15 amino acids. Germline values: CDR1 MNHEY, CDR2 SVGAGI. The CDR3 is CASSATGLTGEKLFF. The CDR3 DNA sequence: TGTGCCAGCAGTGCTACAGGGCTAACGGGCGAAAAACTGTTTTTT.

V gene TRBV18 combines with J gene TRBJ1-1, with 7 bases that match TRBD1. The ends lost 0 bases at V and 5 bases at J; junction bases unmatched: 6. CDR1 and CDR2 from the germline V gene are KGHSH and LQKENI. There are 15 residues in the CDR3. The DNA of the CDR3 is TGTGCCAGCTCACCACCATCAGGGGGAAGGACTGAAGCTTTCTTT. Translated: CASSPPSGGRTEAFF. Using reference TRBV18 and TRBJ1-1 for the parts outside the CDR3, the full variable domain is NAGVMQNPRHLVRRRGQEARLRCSPMKGHSHVYWYRQLPEEGLKFMVYLQKENIIDESGMPKERFSAEFPKEGPSILRIQQVVRGDSAAYFCASSPPSGGRTEAFFGQGTRLTVV.

The chain has TRBV7-8 and TRBJ1-2, with D perhaps TRBD1 (5 bases). V lost 5 bases and J 0 bases, leaving 19 bases between the germline ends. Germline V gene lookup returns CDR1 SGHVS and CDR2 FQNEAQ. The CDR3 sequence is 17 residues long. In DNA, the CDR3 is TGTGCCAGCAGCGCGGGGACGGGATCACGTTCTAACTATGGCTACACCTTC. It translates to CASSAGTGSRSNYGYTF.

Only one count was recorded for this clone. As DNA, the CDR3 is TGTGCCAGCAGTGAAGAGGGGACAGCCCAGTACTTC. Protein sequence: CASSEEGTAQYF. V and J are TRBV2 and TRBJ2-5, with TRBD1 matching over 7 bases. With 1 base clipped from V and 9 bases from J, the junction kept 2 bases outside the gene matches. The CDR3 sequence is 12 residues long. Per the germline V gene, CDR1 is SNHLY and CDR2 is FYNNEI.

Written as DNA, the CDR3 is TGCGCCAGCAGCTTCGTGGAGGGCACCGGGGAGCTGTTTTTT. Translating gives CASSFVEGTGELFF. This sequence joins TRBV5-1 and TRBJ2-2; the D gene is possibly TRBD2 (6 bases). V was shortened by 2 bases and J by 4 bases, with 9 bases between the two germline ends. This CDR3 comprises 14 residues. Germline V gene sequence: CDR1 SGHRS, CDR2 YFSETQ.

The gene calls are TRBV30 and TRBJ1-5; D is uncertain. The V and J ends lost 0 bases and 7 bases respectively, with 10 bases between them. In germline, CDR1 is GTSNPN, CDR2 SVGIG (reference sequence). This CDR3 comprises 13 residues. CDR3 nucleotides: TGTGCCTGGAGTGTAGATTTGAGACAGCCCCAGCATTTT. Encoded protein: CAWSVDLRQPQHF. Variable domain in full (rest from reference TRBV30 and TRBJ1-5): SQTIHQWPATLVQPVGSPLSLECTVEGTSNPNLYWYRQAAGRGLQLLFYSVGIGQISSEVPQNLSASRPQDRQFILSSKKLLLSDSGFYLCAWSVDLRQPQHFGDGTRLSIL.

About this clone itself: Sequence at one end of the junction differs from germline and may be a read error. This chain links TRBV7-9 with TRBJ1-2; unclear D gene. Germline CDR1 SEHNR, CDR2 FQNEAQ (reference sequence). This CDR3 spans 15 amino acids. CDR3 sequence reads: CSSSLPTDNVGGYTF. Here the CDR3 DNA reads TGTTCCAGCAGCTTACCCACCGACAATGTAGGAGGCTACACCTTC.

The chain employs TRBV5-1 and TRBJ1-1, with D perhaps matching TRBD1 (5 bases). Germline-derived CDR1 and CDR2 are SGHRS and YFSETQ. Trimming stripped 4 bases from V and 1 base from J, with 11 bases between. The CDR3 has 14 residues. In nucleotides, the CDR3 is TGCGCCAGCAGCGGCAGGGTTTCGAACACTGAAGCTTTCTTT. It specifies CASSGRVSNTEAFF. Drawing the rest from reference TRBV5-1 and TRBJ1-1, the complete variable domain is KAGVTQTPRYLIKTRGQQVTLSCSPISGHRSVSWYQQTPGQGLQFLFEYFSETQRNKGNFPGRFSGRQFSNSRSEMNVSTLELGDSALYLCASSGRVSNTEAFFGQGTRLTVV.

This sequence joins TRBV28 and TRBJ1-2, with a weak D call TRBD1 (5 bases). CDR3 size: 15 residues. Germline V gene lookup returns CDR1 MDHEN and CDR2 SYDVKM. Trimming cost V 5 bases and J 2 bases, with 15 bases left between them. CDR3 region: CASSLGRVSNYGYTF. The CDR3 nucleotides are TGTGCCAGCAGTCTCGGCAGGGTTTCCAACTATGGCTACACCTTC.

The rearrangement uses TRBV5-5 and TRBJ2-2; no firm D call. The length of the CDR3 is 14 residues. Trimming took 1 base from V and 6 from J, leaving 10 bases between them. The V gene's germline CDR1 is SGHKS and CDR2 YYEKEE (reference sequence). The CDR3 here is CASSLFLTPGELFF. CDR3 DNA sequence: TGTGCCAGCAGCTTGTTCCTAACCCCCGGGGAGCTGTTTTTT.

This clone was recorded only once. This chain connects TRBV4-1 to TRBJ2-5; TRBD2 might be the D (5 bases). Germline loops: CDR1 MGHRA, CDR2 YSYEKL. V was trimmed by 0 bases and J by 5 bases, leaving 16 bases between them. The CDR3 runs 16 residues. CDR3 bases: TGCGCCAGCAGCCAAGATCAGACACCCAGAGGGGAGACCCAGTACTTC. Encoded protein: CASSQDQTPRGETQYF.

This rearrangement joins TRBV28 to TRBJ1-1; 7 positions match TRBD1. Germline assignment: CDR1 MDHEN and CDR2 SYDVKM. This CDR3 spans 14 amino acids. V was clipped by 6 bases and J by 1 base; unmatched bases: 5. The CDR3 region has the DNA TGTGCCAGCAGATCGGGACAGCCGAACACTGAAGCTTTCTTT. Translating it yields CASRSGQPNTEAFF.

The V and J genes are TRBV2 and TRBJ1-1; D uncertain. Between the trimmed V and J ends, which lost 6 bases and 5 bases, there was a span of 19 bases. This CDR3 contains 15 residues. Germline V CDR1 and CDR2: SNHLY, FYNNEI. Here the CDR3 DNA reads TGTGCCAGCAGCCGACGGGTGGCAACTACGACTGAAGCTTTCTTT. Its translation: CASSRRVATTTEAFF.

The chain has TRBV7-9 and TRBJ2-5; D perhaps matches TRBD2 (6 bases). Germline CDR1 is SEHNR and CDR2 is FQNEAQ (reference sequence). There are 13 residues in the CDR3. V lost 8 bases, J lost 5 bases, and 15 bases lay in between. This CDR3 is CASFLPGAETQYF. CDR3 DNA sequence: TGTGCCAGCTTCCTCCCGGGAGCGGAGACCCAGTACTTC. Together with reference TRBV7-9 and TRBJ2-5, the CDR3 gives the full variable domain: DTGVSQNPRHKITKRGQNVTFRCDPISEHNRLYWYRQTLGQGPEFLTYFQNEAQLEKSRLLSDRFSAERPKGSFSTLEIQRTEQGDSAMYLCASFLPGAETQYFGPGTRLLVL.

The gene calls are TRBV6-1 and TRBJ2-1, with no clear D. The CDR3 sequence is 12 residues long. Germline CDR1 reads MNHNS; CDR2 reads SASEGT. V was pared by 6 bases and J by 6 bases, with 9 bases between. The CDR3 reads CASSTRSNEQFF. The DNA of the CDR3 is TGTGCCAGCAGCACGCGGTCCAATGAGCAGTTCTTC.

This sequence joins TRBV6-1 and TRBJ2-4; a weak D match, TRBD1 (6 bases). Per germline, CDR1 MNHNS and CDR2 SASEGT. CDR3 length: 15 residues. With 5 bases removed from V and 1 base from J, the gap between germline ends came to 12 bases. The CDR3: CASSTGHSAKNIQYF. The DNA of the CDR3 is TGTGCCAGCAGTACGGGACACTCCGCCAAAAACATTCAGTACTTC.